These T cell receptor beta chains were read from a single sample in a study of beta chain features in type 1 diabetes. Sequenced by immunoSEQ multiplex PCR; TCRdb stores in-frame clones only, minus some. The sample lists roughly 170,000 clones; around 13% were seen once. The sample taken for sequencing was central memory CD4+ T cells from blood. The receptor set was obtained from a woman aged 18-35 years in good health. The CDR3 runs from the conserved cysteine through the conserved F or W. A D gene is named only where the DNA matches it firmly. Size is stated for part of the rows, as once, few or many counts, or as a class when the clone is expanded.

clone_size: few
d_call: TRBD2
v_call: TRBV11-2
j_call: TRBJ2-1
cdr3_nt: TGTGCCAGCAGCTCGGGACTAGCGGGGGACTCCTACAATGAGCAGTTCTTC
cdr3_aa: CASSSGLAGDSYNEQFF

clone_size: NA
d_call: NA
v_call: TRBV18
j_call: TRBJ2-5
cdr3_nt: TGTGCCAGCTCGTCCAAGGGGGAGACCCAGTACTTC
cdr3_aa: CASSSKGETQYF

clone_size: NA
d_call: TRBD1
v_call: TRBV6-6
j_call: TRBJ2-3
cdr3_nt: TGTGCCAGCAGTCCCGGACAGGCCCGAAGCACAGATACGCAGTATTTT
cdr3_aa: CASSPGQARSTDTQYF

clone_size: few
d_call: TRBD1
v_call: TRBV6-5
j_call: TRBJ2-7
cdr3_nt: TGTGCCAGCAGGACCGGGACAGAGGGCTACGAGCAGTACTTC
cdr3_aa: CASRTGTEGYEQYF

clone_size: NA
d_call: NA
v_call: TRBV27
j_call: TRBJ2-2
cdr3_nt: TGTGCCAGCAGTTTCCGACAGACGAACACCGGGGAGCTGTTTTTT
cdr3_aa: CASSFRQTNTGELFF

clone_size: NA
d_call: NA
v_call: TRBV4-2
j_call: TRBJ1-5
cdr3_nt: TGTGCCAGCAGCCAACCGACAGAACCCCATCAGCCCCAGCATTTT
cdr3_aa: CASSQPTEPHQPQHF

clone_size: NA
d_call: TRBD2
v_call: TRBV4-1
j_call: TRBJ2-6
cdr3_nt: TGCGCCAGCAGCCAAGCGGGACTAGCTGGGGCCAACGTCCTGACTTTC
cdr3_aa: CASSQAGLAGANVLTF

clone_size: many
d_call: TRBD2
v_call: TRBV28
j_call: TRBJ2-3
cdr3_nt: TGTGCCAGCAGGCTTGGGACTAGCGGCACAGATACGCAGTATTTT
cdr3_aa: CASRLGTSGTDTQYF

clone_size: NA
d_call: TRBD2
v_call: TRBV9
j_call: TRBJ2-3
cdr3_nt: TGTGCCAGCAGCTTCAGAGGGGCGGGGGGCACAGATACGCAGTATTTT
cdr3_aa: CASSFRGAGGTDTQYF

clone_size: NA
d_call: NA
v_call: TRBV14
j_call: TRBJ1-2
cdr3_nt: TGTGCCAGCAGCCAAAACCTAATCGACCAGGAAGTCTATGGCTACACCTTC
cdr3_aa: CASSQNLIDQEVYGYTF

clone_size: NA
d_call: TRBD1
v_call: TRBV4-1
j_call: TRBJ2-5
cdr3_nt: TGCGCCAGCAGCCAAGATCGGGGACAGACCTCGGAGACCCAGTACTTC
cdr3_aa: CASSQDRGQTSETQYF

clone_size: few
d_call: NA
v_call: TRBV6-9
j_call: TRBJ2-1
cdr3_nt: TGTGCCAGCTCGCGAGAATGGACAGCCTACAATGAGCAGTTCTTC
cdr3_aa: CASSREWTAYNEQFF

clone_size: NA
d_call: NA
v_call: TRBV11-2
j_call: TRBJ1-5
cdr3_nt: TGTGCCAGCAGCTTAGGTTCTGGGGCTCAGCCCCAGCATTTT
cdr3_aa: CASSLGSGAQPQHF

clone_size: NA
d_call: NA
v_call: TRBV28
j_call: TRBJ1-5
cdr3_nt: TGTGCCAGCAGTTCCGCAACCGGGAGTTTAAATCAGCCCCAGCATTTT
cdr3_aa: CASSSATGSLNQPQHF

clone_size: NA
d_call: NA
v_call: TRBV19
j_call: TRBJ2-7
cdr3_nt: TGTGCCAGTAGTATAACTTCCTACGCGGACGAGCAGTACTTC
cdr3_aa: CASSITSYADEQYF

clone_size: few
d_call: NA
v_call: TRBV28
j_call: TRBJ2-3
cdr3_nt: TGTGCCAGCAGAGGGGCTTTAGGCACAGATACGCAGTATTTT
cdr3_aa: CASRGALGTDTQYF

clone_size: few
d_call: NA
v_call: TRBV9
j_call: TRBJ2-3
cdr3_nt: TGTGCCAGCAGCGGGGGGGGCCTAGGTGGAGATACGCAGTATTTT
cdr3_aa: CASSGGGLGGDTQYF

clone_size: few
d_call: NA
v_call: TRBV5-4
j_call: TRBJ2-3
cdr3_nt: TGTGCCAGCACCCGTGGCAGGGGAGAAGGAGATACGCAGTATTTT
cdr3_aa: CASTRGRGEGDTQYF

clone_size: NA
d_call: NA
v_call: TRBV19
j_call: TRBJ2-5
cdr3_nt: TGTGCCAGTAGCGCTAAAGAGACCCAGTACTTC
cdr3_aa: CASSAKETQYF

clone_size: NA
d_call: TRBD1
v_call: TRBV28
j_call: TRBJ2-5
cdr3_nt: TGTGCCAGCAGTTCCCTTGGGACAGGGAAAGAGACCCAGTACTTC
cdr3_aa: CASSSLGTGKETQYF

clone_size: few
d_call: NA
v_call: TRBV11-3
j_call: TRBJ2-5
cdr3_nt: TGTGCCAGCAGCTTAGATCGGGGTGGGGAGACCCAGTACTTC
cdr3_aa: CASSLDRGGETQYF

clone_size: many
d_call: TRBD1
v_call: TRBV19
j_call: TRBJ2-6
cdr3_nt: TGTGCCAGTAGTGGGGGACAGGGAGTGTCTGGGGCCAACGTCCTGACTTTC
cdr3_aa: CASSGGQGVSGANVLTF

clone_size: few
d_call: NA
v_call: TRBV7-3
j_call: TRBJ2-1
cdr3_nt: TGTGCCAGCAGCGGGAGGAATATTGATGAGCAGTTCTTC
cdr3_aa: CASSGRNIDEQFF

clone_size: few
d_call: NA
v_call: TRBV6-1
j_call: TRBJ2-6
cdr3_nt: TGTGCCAGCAGTGAAGAGGCACGGGAGCGGTTGGCTCGAGGGGCCAACGTCCTGACTTTC
cdr3_aa: CASSEEARERLARGANVLTF

clone_size: few
d_call: NA
v_call: TRBV28
j_call: TRBJ2-7
cdr3_nt: TGTGCCAGCTTTTCGCCCAGCTCCTACGAGCAGTACTTC
cdr3_aa: CASFSPSSYEQYF

clone_size: few
d_call: NA
v_call: TRBV18
j_call: TRBJ1-2
cdr3_nt: TGTGCCAGCTCACCACGGGTCGGGGGGAGCTCCTATGGCTACACCTTC
cdr3_aa: CASSPRVGGSSYGYTF

clone_size: few
d_call: NA
v_call: TRBV6-5
j_call: TRBJ1-5
cdr3_nt: TGTGCCAGTTCTCAGGGAACTCAGCCCCAGCATTTT
cdr3_aa: CASSQGTQPQHF

clone_size: few
d_call: TRBD1
v_call: TRBV2
j_call: TRBJ2-7
cdr3_nt: TGTGCCAGCAGTCCCGGGACAGGGACCCCCTACGAGCAGTACTTC
cdr3_aa: CASSPGTGTPYEQYF

clone_size: NA
d_call: NA
v_call: TRBV29-1
j_call: TRBJ1-1
cdr3_nt: TGCAGCGTTAATCAGGGGATTGGCACTGAAGCTTTCTTT
cdr3_aa: CSVNQGIGTEAFF

clone_size: many
d_call: NA
v_call: TRBV7-2
j_call: TRBJ1-3
cdr3_nt: TGTGCCAGCACCTCGGGTCCCTCTGGAAACACCATATATTTT
cdr3_aa: CASTSGPSGNTIYF